The clone carrying this T cell receptor beta chain came up many times. The antigen is not known. The CDR3 is made up of 16 amino acids. V lost 5 bases and J 3 bases, leaving 17 bases between the germline ends. In germline, CDR1 is KGHSH, CDR2 LQKENI. TCRdb called the 5' RACE reads again in MiXCR, with one record for every CDR3 protein. Seen here are about 220,000 distinct CDR3 sequences, around 7.9% observed once, and the top ten hold approximately 15%. This sample was included in a study of CD8 T cells in ankylosing spondylitis. General observations from the study: Apparently characteristic of ankylosing spondylitis blood was a TCR beta motif (about 8 highly homologous variants). As reported, disease-linked clones showed significant enrichment in matched ankylosing spondylitis synovial fluid.

This receptor was identified in a male donor with ankylosing spondylitis. Material for sequencing was blood, either unsorted or a sorted T cell fraction (not recorded which). V usage is TRBV18 and J usage is TRBJ1-5; D may be TRBD1 (6 bases). The CDR3 reads CASSFRRGPPNQPQHF. CDR3 nucleotides: TGTGCCAGCTCATTTCGCCGGGGGCCCCCCAATCAGCCCCAGCATTTT.